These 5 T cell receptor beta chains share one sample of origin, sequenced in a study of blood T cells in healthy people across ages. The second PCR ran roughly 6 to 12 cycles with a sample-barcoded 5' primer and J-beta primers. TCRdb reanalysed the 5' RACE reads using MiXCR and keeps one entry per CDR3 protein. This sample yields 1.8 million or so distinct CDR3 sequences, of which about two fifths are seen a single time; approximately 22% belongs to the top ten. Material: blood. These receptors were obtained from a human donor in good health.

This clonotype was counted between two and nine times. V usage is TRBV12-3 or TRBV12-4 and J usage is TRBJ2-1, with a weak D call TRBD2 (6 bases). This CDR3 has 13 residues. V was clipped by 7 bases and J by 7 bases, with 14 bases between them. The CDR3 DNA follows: TGTGCCAGCACCCCTGGGGGGAAGAATGAGCAGTTCTTC. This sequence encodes CASTPGGKNEQFF.

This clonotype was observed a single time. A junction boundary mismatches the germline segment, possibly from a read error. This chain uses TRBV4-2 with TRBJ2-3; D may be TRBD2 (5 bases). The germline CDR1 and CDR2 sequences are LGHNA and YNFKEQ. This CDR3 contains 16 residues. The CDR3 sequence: CAGSQRAGASTDTQYF. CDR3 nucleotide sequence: TGTGCCGGCAGCCAACGGGCGGGCGCCAGCACAGATACGCAGTATTTT.

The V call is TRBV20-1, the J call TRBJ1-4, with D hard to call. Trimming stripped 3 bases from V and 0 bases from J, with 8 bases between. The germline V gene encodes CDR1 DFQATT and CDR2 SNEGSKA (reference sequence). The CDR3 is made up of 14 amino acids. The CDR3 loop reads CSARETTTNEKLFF. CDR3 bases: TGCAGTGCTAGGGAGACAACAACTAATGAAAAACTGTTTTTT.

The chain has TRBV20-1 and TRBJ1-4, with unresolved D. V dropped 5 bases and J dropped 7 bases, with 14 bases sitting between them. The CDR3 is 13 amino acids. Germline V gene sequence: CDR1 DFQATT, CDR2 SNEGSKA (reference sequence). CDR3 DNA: TGCAGTGCTCCTTCTGCCGGAGGTGAAAAACTGTTTTTT. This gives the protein CSAPSAGGEKLFF.

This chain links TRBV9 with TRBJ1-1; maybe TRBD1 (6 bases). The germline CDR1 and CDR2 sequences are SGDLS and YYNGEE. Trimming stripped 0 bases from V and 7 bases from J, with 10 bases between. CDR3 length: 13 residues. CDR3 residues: CASSVGGGGEAFF. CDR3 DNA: TGTGCCAGCAGCGTAGGGGGGGGCGGTGAAGCTTTCTTT.